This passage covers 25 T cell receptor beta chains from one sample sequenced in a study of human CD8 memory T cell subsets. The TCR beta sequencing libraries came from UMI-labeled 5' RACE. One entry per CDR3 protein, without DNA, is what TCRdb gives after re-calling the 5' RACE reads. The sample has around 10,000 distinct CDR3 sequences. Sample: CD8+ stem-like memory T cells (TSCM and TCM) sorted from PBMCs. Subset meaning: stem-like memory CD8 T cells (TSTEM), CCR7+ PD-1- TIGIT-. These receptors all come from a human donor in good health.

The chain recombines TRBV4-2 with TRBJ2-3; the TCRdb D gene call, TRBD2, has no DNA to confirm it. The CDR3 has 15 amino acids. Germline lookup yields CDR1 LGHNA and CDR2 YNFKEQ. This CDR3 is CASSQEIARTDTQYF.

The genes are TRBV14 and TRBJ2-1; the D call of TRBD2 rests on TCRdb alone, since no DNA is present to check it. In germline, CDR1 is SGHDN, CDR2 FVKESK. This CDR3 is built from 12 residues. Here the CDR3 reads CASSPGGQFRFF.

This CDR3 reads CASSEASGGNQPQHF. J is TRBJ1-5 and V is TRBV2. The CDR3 runs to 15 residues. In germline, CDR1 is SNHLY, CDR2 FYNNEI.

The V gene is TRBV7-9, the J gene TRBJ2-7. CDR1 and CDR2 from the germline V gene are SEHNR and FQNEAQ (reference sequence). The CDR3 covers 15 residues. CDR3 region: CASSLALDLTYEQYF.

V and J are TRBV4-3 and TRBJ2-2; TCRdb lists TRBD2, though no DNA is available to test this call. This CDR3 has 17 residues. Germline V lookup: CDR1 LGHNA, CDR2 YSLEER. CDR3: CASSQDSSGMNTGELFF.

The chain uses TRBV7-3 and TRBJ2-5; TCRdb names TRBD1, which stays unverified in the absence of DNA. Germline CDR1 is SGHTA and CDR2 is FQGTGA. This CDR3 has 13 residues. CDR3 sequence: CASSLTGEETQYF.

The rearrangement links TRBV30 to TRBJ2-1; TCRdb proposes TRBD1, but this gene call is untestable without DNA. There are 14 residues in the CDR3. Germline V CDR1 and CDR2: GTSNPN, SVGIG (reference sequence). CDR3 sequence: CAWSIETGRNEQFF.

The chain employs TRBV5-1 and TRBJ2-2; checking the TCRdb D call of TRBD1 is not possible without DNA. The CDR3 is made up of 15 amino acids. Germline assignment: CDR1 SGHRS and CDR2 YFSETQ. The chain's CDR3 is CASSPRGPSAGELFF.

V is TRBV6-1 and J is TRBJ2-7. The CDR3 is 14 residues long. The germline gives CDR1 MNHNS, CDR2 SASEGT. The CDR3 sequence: CASSDIRVHYEQYF.

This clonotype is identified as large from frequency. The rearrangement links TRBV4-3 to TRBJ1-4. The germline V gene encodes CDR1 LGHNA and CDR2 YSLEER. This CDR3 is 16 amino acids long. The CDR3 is CASSQERSGTNEKLFF.

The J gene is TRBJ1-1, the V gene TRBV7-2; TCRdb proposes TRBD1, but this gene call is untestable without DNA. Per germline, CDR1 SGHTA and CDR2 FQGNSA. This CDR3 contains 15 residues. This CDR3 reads CASSLGTDLNTEAFF.

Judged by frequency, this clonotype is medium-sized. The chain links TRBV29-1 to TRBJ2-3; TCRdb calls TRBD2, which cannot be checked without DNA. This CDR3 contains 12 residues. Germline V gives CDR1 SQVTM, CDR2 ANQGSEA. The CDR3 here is CSVAETTDTQYF.

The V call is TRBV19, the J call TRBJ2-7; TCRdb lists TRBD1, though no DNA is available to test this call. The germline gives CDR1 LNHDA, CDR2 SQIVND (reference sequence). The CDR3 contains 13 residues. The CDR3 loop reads CASSSGDHYEQYF.

CDR3 amino acids: CASSGGQTYEQYF. This chain uses TRBV7-8 with TRBJ2-7; TCRdb's D gene call, TRBD1, goes unchecked for lack of DNA. This CDR3 has 13 amino acids. The germline gives CDR1 SGHVS, CDR2 FQNEAQ.

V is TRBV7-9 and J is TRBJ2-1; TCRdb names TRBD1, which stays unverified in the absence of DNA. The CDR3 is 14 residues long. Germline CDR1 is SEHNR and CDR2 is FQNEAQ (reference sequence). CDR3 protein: CASSLMGQYNEQFF.

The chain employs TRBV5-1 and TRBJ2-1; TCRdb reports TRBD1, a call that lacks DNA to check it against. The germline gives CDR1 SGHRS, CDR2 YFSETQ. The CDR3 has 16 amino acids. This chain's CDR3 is CASSPPGQGSYNEQFF. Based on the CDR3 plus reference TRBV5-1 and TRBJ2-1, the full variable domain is KAGVTQTPRYLIKTRGQQVTLSCSPISGHRSVSWYQQTPGQGLQFLFEYFSETQRNKGNFPGRFSGRQFSNSRSEMNVSTLELGDSALYLCASSPPGQGSYNEQFFGPGTRLTVL.

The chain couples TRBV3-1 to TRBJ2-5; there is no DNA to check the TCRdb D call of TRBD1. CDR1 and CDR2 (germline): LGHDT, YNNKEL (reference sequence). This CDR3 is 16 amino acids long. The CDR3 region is CASSPPGDRGPETQYF.

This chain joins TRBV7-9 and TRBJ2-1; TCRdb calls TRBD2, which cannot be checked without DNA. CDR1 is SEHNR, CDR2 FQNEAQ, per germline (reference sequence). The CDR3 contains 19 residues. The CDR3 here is CASRGDGLARSLSYNEQFF.

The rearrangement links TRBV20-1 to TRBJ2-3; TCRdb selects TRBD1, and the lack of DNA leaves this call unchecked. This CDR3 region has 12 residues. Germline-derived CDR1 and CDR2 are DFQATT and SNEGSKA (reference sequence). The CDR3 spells CSAWGAVDTQYF.

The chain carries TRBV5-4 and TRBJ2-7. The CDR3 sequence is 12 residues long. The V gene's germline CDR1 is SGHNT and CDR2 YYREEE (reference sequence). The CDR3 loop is CASSAYGNEQYF.

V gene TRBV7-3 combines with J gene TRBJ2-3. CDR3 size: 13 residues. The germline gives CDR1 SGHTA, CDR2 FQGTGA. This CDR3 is CASRDGITDTQYF.

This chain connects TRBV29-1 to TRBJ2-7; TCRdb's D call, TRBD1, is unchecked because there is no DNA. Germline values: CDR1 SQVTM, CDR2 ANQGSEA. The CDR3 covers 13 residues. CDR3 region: CSVVAGAFLEQYF.

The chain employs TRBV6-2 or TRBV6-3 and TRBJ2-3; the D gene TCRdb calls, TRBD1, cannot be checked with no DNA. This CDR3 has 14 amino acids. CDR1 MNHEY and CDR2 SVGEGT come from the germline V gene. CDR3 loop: CASSYQGITDTQYF.

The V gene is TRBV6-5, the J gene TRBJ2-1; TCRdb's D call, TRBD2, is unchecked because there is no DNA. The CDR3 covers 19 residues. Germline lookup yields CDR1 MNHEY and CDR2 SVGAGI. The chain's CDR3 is CASSPDPRLSGGAYNEQFF.

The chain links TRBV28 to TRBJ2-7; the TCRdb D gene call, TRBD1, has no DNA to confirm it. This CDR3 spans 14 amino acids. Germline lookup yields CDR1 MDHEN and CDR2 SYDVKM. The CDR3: CASSSTGTGNEQYF.